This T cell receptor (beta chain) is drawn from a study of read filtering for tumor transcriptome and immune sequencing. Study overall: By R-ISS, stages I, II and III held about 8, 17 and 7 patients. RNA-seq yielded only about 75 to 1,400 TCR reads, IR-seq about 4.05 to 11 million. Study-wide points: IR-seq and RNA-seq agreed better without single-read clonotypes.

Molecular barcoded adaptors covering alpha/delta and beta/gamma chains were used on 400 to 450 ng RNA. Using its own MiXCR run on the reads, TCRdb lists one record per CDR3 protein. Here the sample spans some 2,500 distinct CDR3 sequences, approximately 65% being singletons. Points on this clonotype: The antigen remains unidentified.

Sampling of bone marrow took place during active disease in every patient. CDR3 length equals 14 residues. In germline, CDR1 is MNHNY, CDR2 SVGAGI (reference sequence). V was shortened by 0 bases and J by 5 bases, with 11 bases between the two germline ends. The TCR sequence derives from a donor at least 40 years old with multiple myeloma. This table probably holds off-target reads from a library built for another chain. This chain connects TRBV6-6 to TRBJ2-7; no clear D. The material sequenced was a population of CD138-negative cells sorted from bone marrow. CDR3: CASSYSFLRNEQYF. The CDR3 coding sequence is TGTGCCAGCAGTTACTCGTTTTTGCGAAACGAGCAGTACTTC.